The present entry profiles one T cell receptor beta chain with its context. The source of the sample is a study of CD8+ T cells in alopecia areata. Extraction and reverse transcription of RNA yielded cDNA as the sequencing template. Repertoires were generated with immunoSEQ multiplex PCR, while TCRdb's copy carries only in-frame clones and drops some. The sample lists 95,000 to 100,000 clones, under 70% occurring once. The treatment is: oral pan-JAK inhibitor, 5-10 mg twice daily. Per germline, CDR1 LNHDA and CDR2 SQIVND (reference sequence). The CDR3 has 15 amino acids. J was trimmed by 0 bases and V by 7 bases; bases with no gene match: 6.

This receptor was obtained from a human donor with alopecia areata. V and J are TRBV19 and TRBJ1-5; 7 bases agree with TRBD1. The sequencing used CD8+ T cells sorted from blood, collected at week 4, from a patient treated with tofacitinib. The CDR3 loop reads CASMLTGNSNQPQHF. The CDR3 DNA reads TGTGCCAGTATGCTGACAGGGAATAGCAATCAGCCCCAGCATTTT.